These 12 T cell receptor beta chains originate from one sample sequenced in a study of beta chain features in type 1 diabetes (dated by TCRdb to the late 2010s). The method behind the library was the immunoSEQ multiplex PCR assay. The entire amount of isolated RNA was reverse transcribed using the High Capacity cDNA Reverse Transcription Kit, so the sequenced TCRB transcripts were expressed ones. Imported from immuneACCESS, the table was reduced by TCRdb to in-frame sequences with V and J called. These copies leave out some clones; in studies compared against another copy, an unresolved V gene accounts for under half, and the cause of the remainder is not known. This sample holds some 500,000 clones; 9.5% to 12% were observed only once. More than 0.045% of the sample is in the top ten clones. The sequenced sample consisted of naive CD4+ T cells from blood. Interpreted using the paper, the cell subset or site label stands for: true naive CD4+ T cells. These receptors originate from a woman aged 18-29 years in good health.

This chain uses TRBV7-2 with TRBJ2-5; possibly TRBD2 for D (6 bases). The CDR3 length is 15 residues. Germline CDR1 is SGHTA and CDR2 is FQGNSA. The V end was cut by 8 bases, the J end by 2 bases, with 18 bases between. CDR3 region: CASELGLARQETQYF. The CDR3 coding sequence is TGTGCCAGCGAATTAGGGCTAGCGAGACAAGAGACCCAGTACTTC.

This clone has more than one count but fewer than ten. The V gene is TRBV7-3, the J gene TRBJ2-3; the D call may be TRBD1 or TRBD2 (7 bases each). Between the trimmed V and J ends, which lost 5 bases and 3 bases, there was a span of 15 bases. CDR1 and CDR2 from the germline V gene are SGHTA and FQGTGA. The length of the CDR3 is 15 residues. Written as DNA, the CDR3 is TGTGCCAGCAGCCCAGGGGGGGCAGGGACAGATACGCAGTATTTT. It translates to CASSPGGAGTDTQYF.

There are a few counts of this clone. The chain uses TRBV19 and TRBJ1-1, with 8 nucleotides matching TRBD1. This CDR3 contains 17 residues. J gave up 2 bases and V 3 bases, and 11 bases lay outside the gene matches. Germline V gene lookup returns CDR1 LNHDA and CDR2 SQIVND (reference sequence). The CDR3 bases are TGTGCCAGTAGTATCGGTCCGACAGGGGCCCCTAACACTGAAGCTTTCTTT. Protein: CASSIGPTGAPNTEAFF.

This clone has a single count. This chain connects TRBV4-1 to TRBJ2-2, with D unclear. Germline V gene sequence: CDR1 MGHRA, CDR2 YSYEKL. V lost 3 bases and J lost 0, with 14 bases in between. There are 17 residues in the CDR3. The CDR3 DNA is TGCGCCAGCAGCCAGGGGAAAAGCCGGTCGAACACCGGGGAGCTGTTTTTT. This translates into CASSQGKSRSNTGELFF.

Many counts were recorded for this clone. Other DNA sequences in the same sample also yield this CDR3. The V gene is TRBV5-1, the J gene TRBJ2-2; D remains unclear. This CDR3 contains 12 residues. Trimming left V 1 base short and J 2 bases short, with 0 bases between. Germline V gene lookup returns CDR1 SGHRS and CDR2 YFSETQ. CDR3 loop: CASSLNTGELFF. CDR3 DNA sequence: TGCGCCAGCAGCTTGAACACCGGGGAGCTGTTTTTT.

This clone was counted only a few times. J is TRBJ1-5 and V is TRBV28; D unclear. V lost 5 bases, J lost 3 bases, and 17 bases lay in between. Germline loops: CDR1 MDHEN, CDR2 SYDVKM. The CDR3 is made up of 16 amino acids. In DNA, the CDR3 is TGTGCCAGCAGTGACCTTGGAGGGAATGCCAATCAGCCCCAGCATTTT. This sequence encodes CASSDLGGNANQPQHF.

Comment on this clone: A much larger clone differs by one base, so this may be a read error. The chain joins TRBV7-9 to TRBJ2-3; D gene unclear. The CDR3 loop spans 11 amino acids. Trimming took off 7 bases at V and 2 bases at J, with 4 bases between the two ends. Germline CDR1 SEHNR, CDR2 FQNEAQ (reference sequence). CDR3 in DNA: TGTGCCAGCACCAACACAGATACGCAGTATTTT. Its protein product is CASTNTDTQYF.

CDR3 DNA sequence: TGTGCCAGCAGTTCACAGGGGGCACGCTCCTACGAGCAGTACGTC. Translated, it gives CASSSQGARSYEQYV. V usage is TRBV2 and J usage is TRBJ2-7; 9 bases are a match to TRBD1. The V gene end was trimmed by 5 bases and the J gene end by 0 bases; junction bases not matched to a gene: 5. Germline V CDR1 and CDR2: SNHLY, FYNNEI. This CDR3 spans 15 amino acids.

The chain has TRBV5-1 and TRBJ2-3; D unresolved. This CDR3 spans 14 amino acids. Trimming cost V 2 bases and J 5 bases, with 12 bases left between them. The V gene's germline CDR1 is SGHRS and CDR2 YFSETQ. In DNA, the CDR3 is TGCGCCAGCAGCTTTTCAGGTCACGAAGATACGCAGTATTTT. As protein: CASSFSGHEDTQYF.

The chain couples TRBV7-2 to TRBJ2-6; D gene unclear. The CDR3 has 18 residues. Trimming cost V 2 bases and J 1 base, with 15 bases left between them. Germline V gives CDR1 SGHTA, CDR2 FQGNSA. This CDR3 is CASSLRRADVSGANVLTF. CDR3 nucleotide sequence: TGTGCCAGCAGCTTACGAAGGGCAGACGTGTCTGGGGCCAACGTCCTGACTTTC.

This clone was detected a few times. As DNA, the CDR3 is TGTGCCAGCAGCTCCTCTAGCGGAGAGACCCAGTACTTC. This translates into CASSSSSGETQYF. This chain connects TRBV7-3 to TRBJ2-5, with 7 bases that match TRBD2. Looked up from germline, CDR1 is SGHTA and CDR2 is FQGTGA. The CDR3 runs 13 residues. V trimming: 4 bases; J trimming: 4 bases; junction bases outside the gene matches: 3.

The chain is built from TRBV4-2 and TRBJ2-7; 11 nucleotides agree with TRBD2. The CDR3 consists of 16 residues. V was pared by 4 bases and J by 2 bases, with 7 bases of the junction left unmatched. Germline V gene data show CDR1 as LGHNA and CDR2 as YNFKEQ. CDR3 sequence reads: CASSPSGTSGTYEQYF. Here the CDR3 DNA reads TGTGCCAGCAGCCCGAGTGGGACTAGCGGCACCTACGAGCAGTACTTC.